This TCR beta chain emerged from a study of blood T cells in healthy people across ages. Then a second PCR, running about 7 to 11 cycles, was carried out with a sample-barcoded 5' primer and a J-beta primer mix. CDR3-containing paired-end reads numbered at least 2.5 million in each sample. TCRdb used MiXCR to reprocess the 5' RACE reads, holding one entry per CDR3 protein. The profile shows roughly 2 million distinct CDR3 sequences, around half of them singletons. This CDR3 has 13 residues. Trimming stripped 3 bases from V and 6 bases from J, with 7 bases between. Germline CDR1 and CDR2: SGHRS and YFSETQ.

This TCR was recovered from a woman in her thirties or forties in good health. This chain joins TRBV5-1 and TRBJ1-6; no definite D call. Sample: blood. The CDR3 coding sequence is TGCGCCAGCAGCTCGGACTGTAATTCACCCCTCCACTTT. Its translation is CASSSDCNSPLHF.